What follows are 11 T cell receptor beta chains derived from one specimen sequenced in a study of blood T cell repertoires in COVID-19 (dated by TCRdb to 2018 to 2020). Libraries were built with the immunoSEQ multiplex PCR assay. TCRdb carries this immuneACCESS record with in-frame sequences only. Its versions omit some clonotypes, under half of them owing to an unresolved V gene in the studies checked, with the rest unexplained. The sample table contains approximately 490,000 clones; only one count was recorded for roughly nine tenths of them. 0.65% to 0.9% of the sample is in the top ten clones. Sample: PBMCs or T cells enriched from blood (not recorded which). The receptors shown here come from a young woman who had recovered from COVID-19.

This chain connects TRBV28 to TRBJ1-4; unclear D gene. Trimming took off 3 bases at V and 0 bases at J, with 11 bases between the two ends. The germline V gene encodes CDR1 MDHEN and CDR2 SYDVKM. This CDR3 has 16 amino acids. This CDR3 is CASSFFDISTNEKLFF. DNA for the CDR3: TGTGCCAGCAGTTTCTTTGACATCTCAACTAATGAAAAACTGTTTTTT.

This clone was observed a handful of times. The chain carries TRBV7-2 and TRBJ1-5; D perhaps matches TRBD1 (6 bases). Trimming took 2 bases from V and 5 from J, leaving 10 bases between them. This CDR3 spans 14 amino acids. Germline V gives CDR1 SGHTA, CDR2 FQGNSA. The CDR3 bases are TGTGCCAGCAGCTTAACACCAGGGGATCAGCCCCAGCATTTT. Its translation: CASSLTPGDQPQHF.

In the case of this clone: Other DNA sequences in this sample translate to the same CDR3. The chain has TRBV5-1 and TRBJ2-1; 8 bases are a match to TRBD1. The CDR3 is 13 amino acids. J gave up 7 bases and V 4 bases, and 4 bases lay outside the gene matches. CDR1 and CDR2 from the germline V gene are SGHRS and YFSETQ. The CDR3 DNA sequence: TGCGCCAGCAGCGTTGACAGGGGAAATGAGCAGTTCTTC. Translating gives CASSVDRGNEQFF.

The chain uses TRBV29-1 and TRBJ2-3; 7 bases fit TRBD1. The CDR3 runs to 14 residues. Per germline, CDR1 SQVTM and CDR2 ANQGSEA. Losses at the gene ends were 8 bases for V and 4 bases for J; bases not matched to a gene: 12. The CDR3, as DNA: TGCAGCACCAGGGACAGCAGGAGGTCAGATACGCAGTATTTT. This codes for CSTRDSRRSDTQYF.

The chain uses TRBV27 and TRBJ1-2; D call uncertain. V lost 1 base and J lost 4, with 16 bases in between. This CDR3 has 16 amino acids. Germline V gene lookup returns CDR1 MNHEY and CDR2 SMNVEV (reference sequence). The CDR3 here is CASSLYDGERFYGYTF. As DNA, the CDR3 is TGTGCCAGCAGTTTATACGACGGCGAGAGGTTCTATGGCTACACCTTC.

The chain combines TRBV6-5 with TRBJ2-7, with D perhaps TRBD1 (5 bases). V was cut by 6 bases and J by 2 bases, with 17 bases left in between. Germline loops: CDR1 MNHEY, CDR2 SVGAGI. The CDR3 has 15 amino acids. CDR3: CASRMGWQGAYEQYF. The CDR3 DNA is TGTGCCAGCAGAATGGGATGGCAGGGTGCCTACGAGCAGTACTTC.

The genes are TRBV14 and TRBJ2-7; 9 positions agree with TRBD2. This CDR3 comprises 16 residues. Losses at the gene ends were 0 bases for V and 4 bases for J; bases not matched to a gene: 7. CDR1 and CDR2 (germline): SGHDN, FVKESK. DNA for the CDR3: TGTGCCAGCAGCCAAGAGAATCCTAGCGGGGTATACGAGCAGTACTTC. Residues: CASSQENPSGVYEQYF.

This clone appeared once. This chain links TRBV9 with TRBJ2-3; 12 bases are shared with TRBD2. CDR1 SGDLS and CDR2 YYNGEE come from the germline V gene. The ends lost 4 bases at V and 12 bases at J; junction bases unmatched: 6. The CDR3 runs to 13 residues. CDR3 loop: CASSPGTSGYQYF. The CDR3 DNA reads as TGTGCCAGCAGCCCAGGGACTAGCGGGTACCAGTATTTT.

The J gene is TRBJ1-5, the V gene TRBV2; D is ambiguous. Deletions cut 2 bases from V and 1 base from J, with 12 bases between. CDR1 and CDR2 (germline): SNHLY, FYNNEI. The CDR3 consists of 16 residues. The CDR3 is CASSEFMRVSNQPQHF. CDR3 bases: TGTGCCAGCAGTGAATTCATGAGGGTGAGCAATCAGCCCCAGCATTTT.

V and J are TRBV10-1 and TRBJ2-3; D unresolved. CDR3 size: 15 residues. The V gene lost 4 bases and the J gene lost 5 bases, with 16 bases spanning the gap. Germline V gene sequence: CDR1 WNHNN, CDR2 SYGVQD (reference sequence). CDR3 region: CASSAPGSSGDTQYF. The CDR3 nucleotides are TGCGCCAGCAGTGCCCCCGGGTCCTCGGGAGATACGCAGTATTTT.

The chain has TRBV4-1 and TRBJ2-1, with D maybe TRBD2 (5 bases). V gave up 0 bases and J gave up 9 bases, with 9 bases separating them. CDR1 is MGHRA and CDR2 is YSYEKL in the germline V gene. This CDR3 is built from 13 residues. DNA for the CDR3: TGCGCCAGCAGCCAAGATCGAGGAGGTGAGCAGTTCTTC. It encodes CASSQDRGGEQFF.